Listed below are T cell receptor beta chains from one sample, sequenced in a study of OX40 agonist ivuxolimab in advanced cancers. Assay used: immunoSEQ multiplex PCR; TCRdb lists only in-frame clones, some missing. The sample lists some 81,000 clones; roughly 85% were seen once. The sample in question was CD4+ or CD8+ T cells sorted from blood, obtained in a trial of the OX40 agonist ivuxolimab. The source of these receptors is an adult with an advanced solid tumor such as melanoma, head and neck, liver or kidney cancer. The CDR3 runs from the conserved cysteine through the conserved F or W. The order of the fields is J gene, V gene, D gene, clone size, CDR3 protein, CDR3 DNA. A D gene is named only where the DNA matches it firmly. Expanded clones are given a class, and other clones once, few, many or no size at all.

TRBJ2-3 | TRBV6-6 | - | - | CASSSSGVGTDTQYF | TGTGCCAGCAGTTCCTCAGGGGTGGGCACAGATACGCAGTATTTT
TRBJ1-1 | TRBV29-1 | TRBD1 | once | CSGDQGAKTEAFF | TGCAGCGGGGACCAGGGGGCAAAGACTGAAGCTTTCTTT
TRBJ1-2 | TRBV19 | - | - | CASSIGYGGSRGYTF | TGTGCCAGTAGTATCGGGTATGGGGGTTCGCGTGGCTACACCTTC
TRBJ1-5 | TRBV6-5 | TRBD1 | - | CASSSSTGQGYMPQHF | TGTGCCAGCAGTTCCAGCACGGGACAGGGCTATATGCCCCAGCATTTT
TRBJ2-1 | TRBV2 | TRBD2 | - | CASRRTSGDSSEQFF | TGTGCCAGCCGTAGGACTAGCGGGGACTCCAGTGAGCAGTTCTTC
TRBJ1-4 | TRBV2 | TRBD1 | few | CASRAPGQYNEKLFF | TGTGCCAGCAGGGCGCCGGGACAGTATAATGAAAAACTGTTTTTT
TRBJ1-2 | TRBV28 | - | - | CASTSATVTSDYGYTF | TGTGCCAGCACCTCCGCGACAGTCACATCGGACTATGGCTACACCTTC
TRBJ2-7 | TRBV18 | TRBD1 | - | CASSPNRGQYEQYF | TGTGCCAGCTCGCCAAACAGGGGGCAATACGAGCAGTACTTC
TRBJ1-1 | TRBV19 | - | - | CASRTGTLGEAFF | TGTGCCAGTAGAACTGGGACCCTAGGTGAAGCTTTCTTT
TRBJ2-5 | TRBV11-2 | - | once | CASGRETQYF | TGTGCCAGCGGACGGGAGACCCAGTACTTC
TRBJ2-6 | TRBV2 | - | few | CASWGLPSGANVLTF | TGTGCCAGCTGGGGGCTACCATCTGGGGCCAACGTCCTGACTTTC
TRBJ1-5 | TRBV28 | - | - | CASSPSGASNQPQHF | TGTGCCAGCAGCCCCTCCGGAGCCTCAAATCAGCCCCAGCATTTT
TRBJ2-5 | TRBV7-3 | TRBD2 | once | CASSPGLAGAPGETQYF | TGTGCCAGCAGCCCCGGACTAGCGGGGGCCCCGGGAGAGACCCAGTACTTC
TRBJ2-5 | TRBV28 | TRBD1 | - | CASRRRGPRYQETQYF | TGTGCCAGCCGGAGAAGGGGGCCCCGGTACCAAGAGACCCAGTACTTC
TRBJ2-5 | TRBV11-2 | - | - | CASSLVGPSPGTQYF | TGTGCCAGCAGCTTAGTCGGCCCCTCCCCAGGGACCCAGTACTTC
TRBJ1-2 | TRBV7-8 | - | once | CASSLQFSNYGYTF | TGTGCCAGCAGCTTACAGTTTTCTAACTATGGCTACACCTTC
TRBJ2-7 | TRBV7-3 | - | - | CASSLGAGAYEQYF | TGTGCCAGCAGCTTAGGGGCAGGGGCGTACGAGCAGTACTTC
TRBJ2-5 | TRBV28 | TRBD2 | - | CASSLSQRGAQETQYF | TGTGCCAGCAGTTTATCCCAGCGGGGGGCCCAAGAGACCCAGTACTTC
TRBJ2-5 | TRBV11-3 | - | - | CASSPQSGETQYF | TGTGCCAGCAGCCCCCAGTCAGGCGAGACCCAGTACTTC
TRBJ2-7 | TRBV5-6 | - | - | CANSLFRGDRLSYEQYF | TGTGCCAACAGCCTCTTCCGGGGGGACAGGCTCTCCTACGAGCAGTACTTC
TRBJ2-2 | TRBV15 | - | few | CATSRDPRPRTGELFF | TGTGCCACCAGCAGAGATCCGCGACCGCGCACCGGGGAGCTGTTTTTT
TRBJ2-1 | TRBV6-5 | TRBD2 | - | CASSGIGGNNEQFF | TGTGCCAGCAGCGGAATCGGGGGGAACAATGAGCAGTTCTTC
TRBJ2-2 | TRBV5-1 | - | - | CASSLDQGSNTGELFF | TGCGCCAGCAGCTTGGATCAGGGGTCGAACACCGGGGAGCTGTTTTTT
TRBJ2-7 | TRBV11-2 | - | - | CASSLAGGGLTGEQYF | TGTGCCAGCAGCTTAGCCGGTGGGGGGTTAACGGGTGAGCAGTACTTC
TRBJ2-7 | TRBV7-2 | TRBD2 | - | CASRSGLAGGPPYEQYF | TGTGCCAGCAGGTCGGGACTAGCGGGGGGTCCCCCCTACGAGCAGTACTTC
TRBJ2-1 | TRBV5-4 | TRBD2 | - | CASSPEGLAFNEQFF | TGTGCCAGCAGCCCTGAAGGACTAGCGTTCAATGAGCAGTTCTTC
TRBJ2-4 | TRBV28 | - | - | CASSLPIGDIQYF | TGTGCCAGCAGTCTACCCATTGGGGACATTCAGTACTTC
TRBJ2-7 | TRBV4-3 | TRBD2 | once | CASSQDASGGYEQYF | TGCGCCAGCAGCCAAGATGCTAGCGGGGGCTACGAGCAGTACTTC
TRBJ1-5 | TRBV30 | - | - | CAWSGSNSNQPQHF | TGTGCCTGGAGCGGGTCTAATAGCAATCAGCCCCAGCATTTT
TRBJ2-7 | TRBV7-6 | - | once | CASSLLISGTASYEQYF | TGTGCCAGCAGCTTACTTATCTCCGGGACGGCTTCCTACGAGCAGTACTTC
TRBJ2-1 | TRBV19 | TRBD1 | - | CASSIGTGMGNEQFF | TGTGCCAGTAGTATAGGGACAGGGATGGGCAATGAGCAGTTCTTC
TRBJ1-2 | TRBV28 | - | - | CASSLLGPYGYTF | TGTGCCAGCAGTTTATTGGGCCCCTATGGCTACACCTTC
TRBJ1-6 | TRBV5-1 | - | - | CASSLDGSSYNSPLHF | TGCGCCAGCAGCCTGGACGGGAGCTCCTATAATTCACCCCTCCACTTT
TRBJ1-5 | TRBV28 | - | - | CASMKSIGNQPQHF | TGTGCCAGCATGAAGTCTATTGGCAATCAGCCCCAGCATTTT
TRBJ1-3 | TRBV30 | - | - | CAWTWKGGSFGNTIYF | TGTGCCTGGACCTGGAAGGGGGGGAGCTTTGGAAACACCATATATTTT
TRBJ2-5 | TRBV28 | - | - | CASSLLEGGGETQYF | TGTGCCAGCAGTTTATTAGAAGGGGGAGGGGAGACCCAGTACTTC
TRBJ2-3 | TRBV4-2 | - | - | CASSERPSGLGPDTQYF | TGTGCCAGCAGCGAACGCCCGTCAGGCCTCGGACCAGATACGCAGTATTTT
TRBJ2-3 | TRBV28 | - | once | CASKPSYSTDTQYF | TGTGCCAGCAAGCCCTCATATAGCACAGATACGCAGTATTTT
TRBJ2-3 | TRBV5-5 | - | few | CASSLGLDEVTDTQYF | TGTGCCAGCAGCTTGGGGTTGGATGAGGTCACAGATACGCAGTATTTT
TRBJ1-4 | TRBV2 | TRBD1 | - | CASSDRGLNEKLFF | TGTGCCAGCAGTGACAGGGGGCTTAATGAAAAACTGTTTTTT
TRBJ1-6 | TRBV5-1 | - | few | CASSAEAGVRDSPLHF | TGCGCCAGCAGCGCGGAGGCGGGGGTCAGGGATTCACCCCTCCACTTT